These 25 T cell receptor beta chains were all obtained from the same sample, sequenced in a study of blood T cell repertoires in COVID-19 (dated by TCRdb to 2020 to 2021). Library creation used the immunoSEQ multiplex PCR assay. The clones in this table, taken by TCRdb from immuneACCESS, are in-frame only. Not every clone is retained; where verified, under half of the shortfall comes from an unresolved V gene, and the cause of the rest is unknown. The sample table holds some 40,000 clones, of which roughly 84% were seen once. The top ten constitute about 33% of the sample. Sequencing used peripheral blood. These receptors were collected from a woman older than 75 with acute or convalescent COVID-19.

V and J are TRBV2 and TRBJ1-1, with D possibly being TRBD1 (6 bases). V was clipped by 2 bases and J by 4 bases, with 11 bases between them. This CDR3 region has 14 residues. Germline V gene lookup returns CDR1 SNHLY and CDR2 FYNNEI. The CDR3 sequence is CASSERYRVTEAFF. The CDR3 DNA follows: TGTGCCAGCAGTGAACGATACAGGGTCACTGAAGCTTTCTTT. Complete variable domain (other parts from reference TRBV2 and TRBJ1-1): EPEVTQTPSHQVTQMGQEVILRCVPISNHLYFYWYRQILGQKVEFLVSFYNNEISEKSEIFDDQFSVERPDGSNFTLKIRSTKLEDSAMYFCASSERYRVTEAFFGQGTRLTVV.

The rearrangement links TRBV21-1 to TRBJ1-1. TRBV21-1 is noted as a pseudogene. The CDR3 is made up of 14 amino acids. As DNA, the CDR3 is TGTGCCAGCAGCAAAGCGAGGGAGCACACTGAAGCTTTCTTT. Translating it yields CASSKAREHTEAFF.

This clone was detected a few times. This chain links TRBV6-5 with TRBJ2-7; 8 bases fit TRBD2. CDR3 length: 16 residues. Trimming took 2 bases from V and 0 from J; bases not matched to a gene: 6. Looked up from germline, CDR1 is MNHEY and CDR2 is SVGAGI. CDR3 bases: TGTGCCAGCAGTTACGGACCGGGACTAGGCTCCTACGAGCAGTACTTC. Translation gives CASSYGPGLGSYEQYF.

This clone was seen more than once but under ten times. This chain uses TRBV19 with TRBJ2-7; 9 nucleotides align to TRBD2. Germline trimming cut 6 bases from V and 4 bases from J; bases unmatched to any gene: 7. CDR1 is LNHDA and CDR2 is SQIVND in the germline V gene (reference sequence). The CDR3 sequence is 14 residues long. The chain's CDR3 is CASSGAGGPYEQYF. CDR3 DNA sequence: TGTGCCAGTAGCGGGGCGGGAGGGCCTTACGAGCAGTACTTC.

Remarks on this clone: The CDR3 end shows no conserved phenylalanine or tryptophan, and so a read error is likely. No DNA is shown, since the ends of the CDR3 on it are uncertain; the CDR3 is the one TCRdb lists. CDR3 residues: CASRDDRTL. The chain combines TRBV5-8 with TRBJ1-2; TRBD1, as called in the table, went unchecked against the DNA. Germline V lookup: CDR1 SGHTS, CDR2 YDEGEE. The CDR3 extends over 9 residues, inclusive of both ends.

The chain is built from TRBV2 and TRBJ2-2; 8 nucleotides match TRBD1. The ends lost 6 bases at V and 3 bases at J; junction bases unmatched: 6. The CDR3 runs 15 residues. Germline-derived CDR1 and CDR2 are SNHLY and FYNNEI. The CDR3 bases are TGTGCCAGCAGGCCTACAGGGGGTTACACCGGGGAGCTGTTTTTT. It yields the protein CASRPTGGYTGELFF.

The chain recombines TRBV3-1 (or the pseudogene TRBV3-2) with TRBJ2-3; D is undetermined. There are 14 residues in the CDR3. The germline V and J ends were trimmed by 2 bases and 0 bases, with 6 bases remaining between them. CDR1 and CDR2 from the germline V gene are LGHDT and YNNKEL (reference sequence). CDR3 nucleotide sequence: TGTGCCAGCAGCCAATCGACTAGCACAGATACGCAGTATTTT. This gives the protein CASSQSTSTDTQYF.

V is TRBV18 and J is TRBJ2-5; possibly TRBD2 for D (6 bases). There are 14 residues in the CDR3. The V end lost 3 bases, the J end lost 6 bases, and 14 bases lay between the germline ends. CDR1 and CDR2 from the germline V gene are KGHSH and LQKENI. CDR3 loop: CASSPGTSAQTQYF. The DNA for the CDR3 is TGTGCCAGCTCACCCGGGACTTCGGCCCAGACCCAGTACTTC. Complete variable domain (other parts from reference TRBV18 and TRBJ2-5): NAGVMQNPRHLVRRRGQEARLRCSPMKGHSHVYWYRQLPEEGLKFMVYLQKENIIDESGMPKERFSAEFPKEGPSILRIQQVVRGDSAAYFCASSPGTSAQTQYFGPGTRLLVL.

This chain connects TRBV6-5 to TRBJ2-7, with 11 bases identical to TRBD2. With V trimmed by 5 bases and J by 5 bases, 5 bases remained unmatched. CDR1 is MNHEY, CDR2 SVGAGI, per germline. The CDR3 consists of 14 residues. The CDR3 region is CASSPSGRFHEQYF. As DNA, the CDR3 is TGTGCCAGCAGTCCTAGCGGGAGGTTCCACGAGCAGTACTTC.

This rearrangement joins TRBV2 to TRBJ1-2; D gene ambiguous. This CDR3 has 13 residues. Trimming shortened V by 5 bases and J by 10 bases, and 17 bases separated the two germline ends. Germline values: CDR1 SNHLY, CDR2 FYNNEI. The CDR3: CASSYARSVFYTF. CDR3 sequence (DNA): TGTGCCAGCAGTTATGCCCGCTCGGTTTTCTACACCTTC. Variable domain in full (rest from reference TRBV2 and TRBJ1-2): EPEVTQTPSHQVTQMGQEVILRCVPISNHLYFYWYRQILGQKVEFLVSFYNNEISEKSEIFDDQFSVERPDGSNFTLKIRSTKLEDSAMYFCASSYARSVFYTFGSGTRLTVV.

The rearrangement joins TRBV2 to TRBJ2-1, with a tentative D call TRBD1 (6 bases). From germline, CDR1 is SNHLY and CDR2 FYNNEI. V was shortened by 6 bases and J by 4 bases, with 16 bases between the two germline ends. The CDR3 is made up of 15 amino acids. CDR3 residues: CASSPQGSRYNEQFF. DNA for the CDR3: TGTGCCAGCAGCCCTCAGGGGAGTAGATACAATGAGCAGTTCTTC.

The V and J genes are TRBV28 and TRBJ1-2; D remains ambiguous. CDR1 is MDHEN, CDR2 SYDVKM, per germline. V gave up 3 bases and J gave up 14 bases, with 13 bases separating them. This CDR3 contains 11 residues. CDR3 protein: CASSFAPHITF. CDR3 bases: TGTGCCAGCAGTTTCGCACCTCACATTACCTTC.

The rearrangement links TRBV11-2 to TRBJ2-7, with D possibly matching TRBD1 (5 bases). CDR3 length equals 14 residues. Trimming shortened V by 5 bases and J by 6 bases, and 17 bases separated the two germline ends. CDR1 is SGHAT and CDR2 is FQNNGV in the germline V gene. The CDR3 region is CASSPQALGAEQYF. CDR3 DNA: TGTGCCAGCAGCCCCCAGGCCCTTGGGGCCGAGCAGTACTTC.

This clone was counted a single time. The gene calls are TRBV21-1 and TRBJ1-1. TRBV21-1 is reported as a pseudogene. The CDR3 has 15 amino acids. The CDR3 DNA follows: TGTGCCAGCATAAAAGGACGGCCCCGGGGCACTGAAGCTTTCTTT. Translating it yields CASIKGRPRGTEAFF.

This sequence joins TRBV9 and TRBJ2-2; 7 bases are a match to TRBD2. Germline CDR1 reads SGDLS; CDR2 reads YYNGEE. V shed 0 bases, J shed 1 base, and the junction held 3 bases outside the gene matches. This CDR3 spans 16 amino acids. CDR3 protein: CASSVGASGNTGELFF. The CDR3 DNA reads as TGTGCCAGCAGCGTAGGGGCTAGCGGGAACACCGGGGAGCTGTTTTTT.

This chain joins TRBV18 and TRBJ1-2, with 9 bases matching TRBD1. Germline lookup yields CDR1 KGHSH and CDR2 LQKENI. This CDR3 has 17 amino acids. The ends lost 2 bases at V and 2 bases at J; junction bases unmatched: 9. The CDR3, as DNA: TGTGCCAGCTCACCAACAGGGGGCATTGGGGCGAACTATGGCTACACCTTC. Translation: CASSPTGGIGANYGYTF.

This clone was found a few times. V and J are TRBV10-2 and TRBJ2-7; the D gene is possibly TRBD1 (5 bases). Trimming removed 0 bases at V and 1 base at J, with 16 bases between. Germline assignment: CDR1 WSHSY and CDR2 SAAADI. CDR3 length equals 17 residues. Written as DNA, the CDR3 is TGCGCCAGCAGTGAGTCCGCAGGGTTTACGATTTCCTACGAGCAGTACTTC. Translated: CASSESAGFTISYEQYF.

The rearrangement links TRBV15 to TRBJ2-2; 7 bases line up with TRBD1. The CDR3 contains 15 residues. Germline lookup yields CDR1 LNHNV and CDR2 YYDKDF (reference sequence). V lost 8 bases, J lost 4 bases, and 10 bases stayed unmatched. The CDR3, as DNA: TGTGCCACCCCTCGACAGGGCCGGTCCACCGGGGAGCTGTTTTTT. Protein product: CATPRQGRSTGELFF.

This clone was found once. This chain links TRBV10-1 with TRBJ2-1; TRBD1 is a possible D gene (6 bases). This CDR3 is 13 amino acids long. V was cut by 2 bases and J by 12 bases, with 14 bases left in between. The germline V gene encodes CDR1 WNHNN and CDR2 SYGVQD (reference sequence). The CDR3 region has the DNA TGCGCCAGCAGTGAGGCCGCAGGGGATAGGCAGTTCTTC. Its protein product is CASSEAAGDRQFF.

There are a few counts of this clone. The chain uses TRBV3-1 (or the pseudogene TRBV3-2) and TRBJ2-7, with D possibly being TRBD1 (6 bases). Germline CDR1 and CDR2: LGHDT and YNNKEL (reference sequence). This CDR3 contains 14 residues. V was pared by 4 bases and J by 1 base, with 11 bases between. CDR3 protein: CASSLDRSSYEQYF. The DNA of the CDR3 is TGTGCCAGCAGCCTAGACAGGTCTTCCTACGAGCAGTACTTC.

The genes are TRBV21-1 and TRBJ2-1; the D call TRBD2 from the table was never checked on the DNA. TRBV21-1 is a documented pseudogene. This CDR3 has 16 residues. The CDR3 coding sequence is TGTGCCAGCAGCAAAGTTAGACTAGCGGGCTACAATGAGCAGTTCTTC. As protein: CASSKVRLAGYNEQFF.

This chain links TRBV20-1 with TRBJ2-3; maybe TRBD1 (6 bases). The germline V gene encodes CDR1 DFQATT and CDR2 SNEGSKA (reference sequence). Trimming shortened V by 6 bases and J by 11 bases, and 15 bases separated the two germline ends. The CDR3 is 11 residues long. The CDR3 sequence is CSANREIGQYF. The CDR3 DNA sequence: TGCAGTGCGAACAGGGAGATTGGGCAGTATTTT.

The chain employs TRBV5-1 and TRBJ2-3; D remains ambiguous. Germline-derived CDR1 and CDR2 are SGHRS and YFSETQ. Trimming took 7 bases from V and 3 from J, leaving 15 bases between them. This CDR3 has 14 amino acids. CDR3 amino acids: CASARMERTDTQYF. The CDR3 DNA follows: TGCGCCAGCGCCCGGATGGAGAGAACAGATACGCAGTATTTT.

This sequence joins TRBV7-9 and TRBJ1-2; 9 nucleotides align to TRBD1. The CDR3 has 13 amino acids. CDR1 is SEHNR, CDR2 FQNEAQ, per germline (reference sequence). V lost 6 bases to trimming and J lost 8 bases; unmatched junction nucleotides: 7. The CDR3 DNA reads TGTGCCAGCAGTCGGCGGACAGGGGAAGGCTACACCTTC. It yields the protein CASSRRTGEGYTF.

The J gene is TRBJ1-6, the V gene TRBV30, with TRBD1 matching 7 bases. Trimming at V came to 4 bases and at J to 7 bases, leaving 7 bases not matched to a gene. The germline gives CDR1 GTSNPN, CDR2 SVGIG (reference sequence). The CDR3 spans 14 residues. CDR3 amino acids: CAWTRDRINSPLHF. CDR3 coding DNA: TGTGCCTGGACCCGGGACAGAATAAATTCACCCCTCCACTTT.